Reported below is one TCR beta chain. This specimen belongs to a study of CD8 T cells in Susac syndrome. CDR3 length: 15 residues. V was pared by 3 bases and J by 5 bases, with 5 bases of the junction left unmatched. CDR1 is MNHEY, CDR2 SMNVEV, per germline (reference sequence). Random hexamers primed reverse transcription of about 0.45 to 1 ug RNA. Via MiXCR, TCRdb re-called the immunoSEQ multiplex PCR reads, giving one row per CDR3 protein. The data show around 130,000 distinct CDR3 sequences, around 91% seen once. The sequenced sample was CD8+ T cells from PBMCs. This sequence originates from a human donor with multiple sclerosis. The rearrangement joins TRBV27 to TRBJ2-2; 8 nucleotides line up with TRBD2. The CDR3 protein is CASSFGAGETGELFF. The DNA of the CDR3 is TGTGCCAGCAGTTTTGGAGCGGGAGAAACCGGGGAGCTGTTTTTT.